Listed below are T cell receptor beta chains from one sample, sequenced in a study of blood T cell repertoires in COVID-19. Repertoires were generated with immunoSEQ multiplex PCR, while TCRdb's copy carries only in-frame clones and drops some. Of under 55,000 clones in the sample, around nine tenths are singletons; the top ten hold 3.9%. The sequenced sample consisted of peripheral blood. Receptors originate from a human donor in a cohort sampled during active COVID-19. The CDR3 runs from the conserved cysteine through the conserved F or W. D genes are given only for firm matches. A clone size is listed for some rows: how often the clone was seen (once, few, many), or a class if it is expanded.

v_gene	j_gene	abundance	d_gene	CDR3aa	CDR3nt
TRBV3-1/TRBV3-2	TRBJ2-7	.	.	CASSQGGYEQYF	TGTGCCAGCAGCCAGGGGGGATACGAGCAGTACTTC
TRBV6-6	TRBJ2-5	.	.	CASSYLGQTQETQYF	TGTGCCAGCAGTTACCTCGGCCAGACTCAAGAGACCCAGTACTTC
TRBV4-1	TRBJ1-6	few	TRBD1	CASSSPLRGRGFSPLHF	TGCGCCAGCAGCTCGCCCCTAAGGGGCAGGGGGTTTTCACCCCTCCACTTT
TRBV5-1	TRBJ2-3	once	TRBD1	CASSLEQGARTDTQYF	TGCGCCAGCAGCTTGGAACAGGGGGCGCGGACAGATACGCAGTATTTT
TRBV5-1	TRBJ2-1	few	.	CASSLAGSYNEQFF	TGCGCCAGCAGCTTAGCGGGCTCCTACAATGAGCAGTTCTTC
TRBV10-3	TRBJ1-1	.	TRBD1	CAITPGGRGRTEAFF	TGTGCCATCACCCCCGGGGGCAGGGGGAGAACTGAAGCTTTCTTT
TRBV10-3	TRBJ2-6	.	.	CAIDGGDLGANVLTF	TGTGCCATCGACGGCGGAGACCTCGGGGCCAACGTCCTGACTTTC
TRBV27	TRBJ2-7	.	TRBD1	CASSFEGQGRYEQYF	TGTGCCAGCAGTTTTGAGGGACAGGGGAGGTACGAGCAGTACTTC
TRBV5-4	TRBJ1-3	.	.	CASSFNTGPGNTIYF	TGTGCCAGCAGCTTTAATACAGGGCCTGGAAACACCATATATTTT
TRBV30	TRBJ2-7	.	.	CAWHGTLNSYEQYF	TGTGCCTGGCACGGGACTTTGAACTCCTACGAGCAGTACTTC
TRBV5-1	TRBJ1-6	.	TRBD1	CASRSSMGQGNSPLHF	TGCGCCAGCAGGAGTTCAATGGGACAGGGAAATTCACCCCTCCACTTT
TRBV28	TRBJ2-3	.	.	CASRGTLSSDTQYF	TGTGCCAGCAGGGGGACTTTATCATCAGATACGCAGTATTTT
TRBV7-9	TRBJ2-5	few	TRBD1	CASRRDRGRETQYF	TGTGCCAGCAGGCGCGACAGGGGGCGAGAGACCCAGTACTTC
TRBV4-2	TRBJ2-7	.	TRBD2	CASSQDASGPYEQYF	TGTGCCAGCAGCCAAGACGCTAGCGGTCCCTACGAGCAGTACTTC
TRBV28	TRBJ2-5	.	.	CASSLSDMGETQYF	TGTGCCAGCAGTTTATCCGACATGGGAGAGACCCAGTACTTC
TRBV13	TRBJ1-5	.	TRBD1	CASRKTGSDQPQHF	TGTGCCAGCAGAAAGACAGGGAGCGATCAGCCCCAGCATTTT
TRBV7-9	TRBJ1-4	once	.	CASSLAEGREKLFF	TGTGCCAGCAGCTTAGCGGAGGGGAGGGAAAAACTGTTTTTT
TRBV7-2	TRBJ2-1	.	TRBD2	CASSLASGRSGLQFF	TGTGCCAGCAGCTTAGCTAGCGGGAGATCAGGATTGCAGTTCTTC
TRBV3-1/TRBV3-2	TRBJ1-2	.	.	CASSQDRGYTF	TGTGCCAGCAGCCAGGACAGAGGCTACACCTTC
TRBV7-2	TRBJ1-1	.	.	CASSLSSLNTEAFF	TGTGCCAGCAGCCTATCGTCACTGAACACTGAAGCTTTCTTT
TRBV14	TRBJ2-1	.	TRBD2	CASSRRRFRTSGSDEQFF	TGTGCCAGCAGCCGAAGAAGGTTTAGGACTAGCGGGAGCGATGAGCAGTTCTTC
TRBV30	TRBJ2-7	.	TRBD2	CAWSAGLAGDEQYF	TGTGCCTGGAGTGCCGGTCTAGCGGGAGACGAGCAGTACTTC
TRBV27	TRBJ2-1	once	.	CASSLDAVTEQFF	TGTGCCAGCAGTTTAGACGCGGTTACTGAGCAGTTCTTC
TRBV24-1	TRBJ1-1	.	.	CATSDRNTEAFF	TGTGCCACCAGTGACCGTAACACTGAAGCTTTCTTT
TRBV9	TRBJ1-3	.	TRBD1	CASSVDRGGNTIYF	TGTGCCAGCAGCGTTGACAGGGGAGGAAACACCATATATTTT
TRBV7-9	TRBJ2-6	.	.	CASSPTGLSGANVLTF	TGTGCCAGCAGCCCAACAGGGCTCTCTGGGGCCAACGTCCTGACTTTC
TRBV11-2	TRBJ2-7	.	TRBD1	CASRTPGTGHHEQYF	TGTGCCAGCAGGACCCCCGGGACAGGCCACCACGAGCAGTACTTC
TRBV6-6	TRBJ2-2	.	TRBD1	CASSPGTGGIINTGELFF	TGTGCCAGCAGTCCAGGGACAGGGGGCATTATAAACACCGGGGAGCTGTTTTTT
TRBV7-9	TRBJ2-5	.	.	CASSPNGGQETQYF	TGTGCCAGCAGCCCTAACGGGGGTCAAGAGACCCAGTACTTC
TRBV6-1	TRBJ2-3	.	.	CASSEITGSSDTQYF	TGTGCCAGCAGTGAGATCACAGGGTCCTCAGATACGCAGTATTTT
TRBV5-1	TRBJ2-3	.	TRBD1	CASSLGRQGVTTQYF	TGCGCCAGCAGCCTTGGAAGACAGGGAGTGACTACGCAGTATTTT
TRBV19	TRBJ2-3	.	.	CASSRYTDTQYF	TGTGCCAGTAGCCGGTACACAGATACGCAGTATTTT